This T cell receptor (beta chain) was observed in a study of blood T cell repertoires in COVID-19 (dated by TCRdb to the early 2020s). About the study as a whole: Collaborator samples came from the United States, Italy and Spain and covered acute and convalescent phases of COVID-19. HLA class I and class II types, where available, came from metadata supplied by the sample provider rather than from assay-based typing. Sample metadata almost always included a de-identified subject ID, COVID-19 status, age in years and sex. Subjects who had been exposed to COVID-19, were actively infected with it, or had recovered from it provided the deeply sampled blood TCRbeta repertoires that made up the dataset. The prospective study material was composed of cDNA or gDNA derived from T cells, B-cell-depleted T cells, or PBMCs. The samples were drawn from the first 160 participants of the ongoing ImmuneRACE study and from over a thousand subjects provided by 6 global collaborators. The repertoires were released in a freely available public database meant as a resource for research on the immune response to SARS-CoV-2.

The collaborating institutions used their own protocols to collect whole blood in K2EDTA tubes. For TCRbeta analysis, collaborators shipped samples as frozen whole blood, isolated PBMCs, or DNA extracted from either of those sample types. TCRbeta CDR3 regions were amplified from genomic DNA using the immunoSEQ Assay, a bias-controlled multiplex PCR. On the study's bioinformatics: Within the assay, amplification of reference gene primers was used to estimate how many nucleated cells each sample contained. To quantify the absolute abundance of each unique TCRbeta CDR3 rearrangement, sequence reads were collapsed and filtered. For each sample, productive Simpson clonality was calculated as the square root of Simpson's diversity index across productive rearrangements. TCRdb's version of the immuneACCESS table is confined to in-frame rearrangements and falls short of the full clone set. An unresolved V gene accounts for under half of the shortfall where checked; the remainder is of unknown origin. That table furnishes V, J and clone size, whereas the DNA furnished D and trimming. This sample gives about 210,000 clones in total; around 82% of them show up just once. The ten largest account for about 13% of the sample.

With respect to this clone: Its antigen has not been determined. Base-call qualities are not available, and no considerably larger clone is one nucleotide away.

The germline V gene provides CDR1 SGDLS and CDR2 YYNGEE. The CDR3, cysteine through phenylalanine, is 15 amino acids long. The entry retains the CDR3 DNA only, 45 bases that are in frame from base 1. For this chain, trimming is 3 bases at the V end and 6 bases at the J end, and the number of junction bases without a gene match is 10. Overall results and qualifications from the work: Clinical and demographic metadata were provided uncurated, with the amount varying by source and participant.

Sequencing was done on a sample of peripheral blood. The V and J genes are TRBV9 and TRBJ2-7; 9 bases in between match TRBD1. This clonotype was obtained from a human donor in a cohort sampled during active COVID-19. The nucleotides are TGTGCCAGCAGCGGTGTTGGGACAGGGAGGCTCGAGCAGTACTTC. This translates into CASSGVGTGRLEQYF.